This T cell receptor (beta chain) emerged from a study of T cell responses to AZD1222 COVID-19 vaccine. Comment on this clone: Its antigen is undetermined.

Some clones are missing from TCRdb's copy, which holds only in-frame ones; the method was immunoSEQ multiplex PCR. The sample yields 97,000 or so clones, roughly nine tenths seen once. Findings of the study overall: Rises in breadth and depth of Spike-specific TCRs came after two AZD1222 doses. Per reports, nearly half of all spike-specific TCRs target regions that are unmutated in variants. Among the donors, most were white British and more were female, and clonal diversity was possibly underestimated.

Trimming cost V 5 bases and J 6 bases, with 12 bases left between them. The CDR3 is 12 amino acids. This TCR came from an adult who received the AZD1222 COVID-19 vaccine. The material sequenced was peripheral blood, taken 28 days after the second AZD1222 dose. This chain joins TRBV5-3 and TRBJ2-7, with D maybe TRBD1 (6 bases). TRBV5-3 is given ORF status, its function remaining uncertain. The CDR3 DNA reads TGTGCCAGAAGTCAGTTCAGGGGCGAGCAGTACTTC. Protein: CARSQFRGEQYF.